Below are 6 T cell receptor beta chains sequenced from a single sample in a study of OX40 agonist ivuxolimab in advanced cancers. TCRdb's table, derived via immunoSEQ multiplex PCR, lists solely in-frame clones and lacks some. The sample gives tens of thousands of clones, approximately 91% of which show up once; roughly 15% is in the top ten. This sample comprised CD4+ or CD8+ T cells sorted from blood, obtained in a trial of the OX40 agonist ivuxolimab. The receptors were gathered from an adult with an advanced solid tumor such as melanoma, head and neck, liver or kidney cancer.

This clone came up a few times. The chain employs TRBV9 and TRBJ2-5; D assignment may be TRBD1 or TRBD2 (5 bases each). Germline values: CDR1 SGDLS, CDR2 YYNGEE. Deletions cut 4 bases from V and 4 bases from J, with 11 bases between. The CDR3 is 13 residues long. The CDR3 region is CASSRMGPETQYF. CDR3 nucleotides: TGTGCCAGCAGCAGAATGGGACCAGAGACCCAGTACTTC.

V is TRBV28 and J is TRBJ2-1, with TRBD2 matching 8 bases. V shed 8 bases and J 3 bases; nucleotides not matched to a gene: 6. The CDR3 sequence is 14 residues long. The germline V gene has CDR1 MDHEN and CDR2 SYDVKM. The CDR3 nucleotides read TGTGCCAGCGAAGGACTAGCCCTCTACAATGAGCAGTTCTTC. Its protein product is CASEGLALYNEQFF.

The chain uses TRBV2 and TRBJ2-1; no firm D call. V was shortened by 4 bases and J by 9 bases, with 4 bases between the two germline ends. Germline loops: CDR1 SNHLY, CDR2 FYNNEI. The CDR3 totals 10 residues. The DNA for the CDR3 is TGTGCCAGCAGTGGTGGTGAGCAGTTCTTC. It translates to CASSGGEQFF.

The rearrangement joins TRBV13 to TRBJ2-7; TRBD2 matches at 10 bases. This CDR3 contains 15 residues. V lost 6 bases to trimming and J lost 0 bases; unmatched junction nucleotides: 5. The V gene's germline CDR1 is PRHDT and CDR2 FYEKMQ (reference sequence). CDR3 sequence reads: CASSYSGRTSYEQYF. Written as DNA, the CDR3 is TGTGCCAGCAGTTATAGCGGGAGGACCTCCTACGAGCAGTACTTC. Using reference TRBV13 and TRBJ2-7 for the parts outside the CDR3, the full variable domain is AAGVIQSPRHLIKEKRETATLKCYPIPRHDTVYWYQQGPGQDPQFLISFYEKMQSDKGSIPDRFSAQQFSDYHSELNMSSLELGDSALYFCASSYSGRTSYEQYFGPGTRLTVT.

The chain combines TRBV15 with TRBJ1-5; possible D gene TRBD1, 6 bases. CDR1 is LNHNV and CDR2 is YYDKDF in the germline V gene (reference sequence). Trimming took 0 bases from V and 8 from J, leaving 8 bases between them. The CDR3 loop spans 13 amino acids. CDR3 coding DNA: TGTGCCACCAGCAGAGAGGGGGGCGAGCCCCAGCATTTT. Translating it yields CATSREGGEPQHF.

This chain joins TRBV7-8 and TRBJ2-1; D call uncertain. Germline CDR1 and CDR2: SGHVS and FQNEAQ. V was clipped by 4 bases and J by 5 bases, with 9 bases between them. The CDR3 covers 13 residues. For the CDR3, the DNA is TGTGCCAGCAGCTCCTCCCCGGACAATGAGCAGTTCTTC. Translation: CASSSSPDNEQFF. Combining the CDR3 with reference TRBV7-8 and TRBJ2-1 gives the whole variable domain GAGVSQSPRYKVAKRGQDVALRCDPISGHVSLFWYQQALGQGPEFLTYFQNEAQLDKSGLPSDRFFAERPEGSVSTLKIQRTQQEDSAVYLCASSSSPDNEQFFGPGTRLTVL.